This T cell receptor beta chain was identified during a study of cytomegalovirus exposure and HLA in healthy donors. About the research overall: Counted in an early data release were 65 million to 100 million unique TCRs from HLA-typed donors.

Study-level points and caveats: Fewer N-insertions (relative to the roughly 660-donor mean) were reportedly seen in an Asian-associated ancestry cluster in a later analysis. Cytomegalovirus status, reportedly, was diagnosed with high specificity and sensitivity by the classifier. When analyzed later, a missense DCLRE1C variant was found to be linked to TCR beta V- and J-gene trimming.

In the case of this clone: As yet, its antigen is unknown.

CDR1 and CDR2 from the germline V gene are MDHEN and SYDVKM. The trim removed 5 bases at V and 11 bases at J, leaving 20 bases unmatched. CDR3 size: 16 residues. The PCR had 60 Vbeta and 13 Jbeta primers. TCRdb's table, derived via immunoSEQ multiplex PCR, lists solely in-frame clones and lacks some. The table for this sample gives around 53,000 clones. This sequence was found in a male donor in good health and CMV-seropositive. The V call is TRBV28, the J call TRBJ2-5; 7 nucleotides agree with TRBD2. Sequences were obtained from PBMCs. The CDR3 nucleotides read TGTGCCAGCAGTCGCGCGTTTGGGACTACCTCGGAAGAGCAGTACTTC. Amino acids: CASSRAFGTTSEEQYF.